Sequencing of this T cell receptor (beta chain) was carried out in a study of metastatic and nonmetastatic thyroid tumors. V was cut by 3 bases and J by 3 bases, with 9 bases left in between. CDR3 length: 14 residues. Ahead of thyroid surgery, no patient had received treatment of any kind. This clone was seen ten or more times. Its antigen remains unknown. How the authors handled the data: Using the CDR3 differences seen across clinicopathological groups, the authors built a distant-metastasis classifier for papillary thyroid cancer, which was meant to discriminate distant-metastatic patients. TCRdb reanalyzed the PCR reads with MiXCR. The V and J calls reflect TCRdb's pipeline rather than the authors' work. The data contain just over 70,000 clones, about 17% of them seen just once; the ten biggest clones take up about 13%. Study results and caveats: The reported finding was significantly higher TCR beta diversity in malignant thyroid tumors relative to benign nodules, in blood and tumor.

V gene TRBV12-3 or TRBV12-4 combines with J gene TRBJ1-5; no firm D call. The source material was blood. This clonotype was sampled from a female donor with papillary thyroid cancer or a benign thyroid nodule (not recorded which). Some clones in this sample may be carry-over from other donors' samples. The CDR3 coding sequence is TGTGCCAGCAGTTTTCAGGAATTCAATCAGCCCCAGCATTTT. This sequence encodes CASSFQEFNQPQHF.